This T cell receptor beta chain was sequenced in a study of blood T cell repertoires in COVID-19. Study in general: Nucleic acid was either cDNA or gDNA, and it came from T cells, B-cell-depleted T cells, or PBMCs.

CDR3 length: 14 amino acids. The germline CDR1 and CDR2 sequences are SGHRS and YFSETQ. V shed 4 bases and J 6 bases; nucleotides not matched to a gene: 4. The sample holds one count of this clone. Original analysis: Amplifying reference gene primers gave estimates of nucleated cell counts. Sequenced by immunoSEQ multiplex PCR; TCRdb stores in-frame clones only, minus some. The V and J calls and clone size are taken from that table; D and trimming were inferred from the DNA. Altogether roughly 190,000 clones are present, around 95% being singletons, with the ten largest covering around 0.8%. The TCR originated in a man aged 25-45 years with COVID-19, enrolled during active disease. The J gene is TRBJ1-1, the V gene TRBV5-1, with 12 positions matching TRBD1. Sequences were obtained from peripheral blood. The CDR3 coding sequence is TGCGCCAGCAGCCTCGGGACAGGGGGCTCTGAAGCTTTCTTT. This sequence encodes CASSLGTGGSEAFF. Using reference TRBV5-1 and TRBJ1-1 for the parts outside the CDR3, the full variable domain is KAGVTQTPRYLIKTRGQQVTLSCSPISGHRSVSWYQQTPGQGLQFLFEYFSETQRNKGNFPGRFSGRQFSNSRSEMNVSTLELGDSALYLCASSLGTGGSEAFFGQGTRLTVV.